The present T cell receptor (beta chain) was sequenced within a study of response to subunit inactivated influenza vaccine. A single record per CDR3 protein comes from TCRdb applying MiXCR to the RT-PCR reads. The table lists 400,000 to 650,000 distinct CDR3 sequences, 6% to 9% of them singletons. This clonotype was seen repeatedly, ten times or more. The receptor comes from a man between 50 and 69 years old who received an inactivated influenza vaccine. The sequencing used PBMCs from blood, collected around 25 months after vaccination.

CDR3 protein: CASSLGTAQYF. The CDR3 DNA is TGTGCCAGCAGCTTGGGGACAGCCCAGTACTTC. The chain employs TRBV7-8 and TRBJ2-5; TRBD1 matches at 7 bases. V lost 3 bases to trimming and J lost 9 bases; unmatched junction nucleotides: 1. The CDR3 is 11 amino acids. Germline V CDR1 and CDR2: SGHVS, FQNEAQ.